The clone carrying this T cell receptor beta chain occurred a few times. The antigen is not known. The data stem from a study of response to subunit inactivated influenza vaccine. Study-wide results and limits: Each seasonal flu vaccination may recruit only limited new T cells, authors suggested.

TCRdb re-called the RT-PCR reads through MiXCR, storing one row per CDR3 protein. The sample carries fewer than 250,000 distinct CDR3 sequences, 13% to 15% recorded once. This CDR3 is built from 15 residues. V dropped 4 bases and J dropped 7 bases, with 18 bases sitting between them. CDR1 and CDR2 from the germline V gene are SGHRS and YFSETQ. Here the sequenced sample was CD8+ T cells sorted from PBMCs, taken roughly 5 days after vaccination. The rearrangement links TRBV5-1 to TRBJ1-3; maybe TRBD1 (6 bases). The sequence came from a middle-aged man who received an inactivated influenza vaccine. This CDR3 is CASSPTGHYTNTIYF. The CDR3 DNA sequence: TGCGCCAGCAGCCCGACGGGACACTACACTAACACCATATATTTT.